The 29 T cell receptor beta chains below come from one sample, sequenced in a study of T-cell memory formation after mild COVID-19. TCRdb itself ran the 5' RACE reads through MiXCR, one entry per CDR3 protein. Of more than 45,000 distinct CDR3 sequences listed, 9.3% were seen once; the top ten hold about 11%. Sequencing was carried out using PBMCs or a T cell subset sorted from them (not recorded which). The receptor set was obtained from an adult woman who had mild COVID-19 (a few samples of this study predate the infection). Cell type and time point are not known.

This chain joins TRBV6-1 and TRBJ1-5; unclear D gene. The CDR3 spans 13 residues. V lost 6 bases and J 5 bases, leaving 11 bases between the germline ends. CDR1 and CDR2 (germline): MNHNS, SASEGT. CDR3: CASRREGDQPQHF. The CDR3 DNA reads as TGTGCCAGCAGGAGGGAGGGAGATCAGCCCCAGCATTTT.

The DNA of the CDR3 is TGCAGTGCTAGAGACGGACAGGGTTCTGGAAACACCATATATTTT. It encodes CSARDGQGSGNTIYF. The chain carries TRBV20-1 and TRBJ1-3, with 8 bases that match TRBD1. J gave up 1 base and V 0 bases, and 2 bases lay outside the gene matches. Per germline, CDR1 DFQATT and CDR2 SNEGSKA (reference sequence). The CDR3 sequence is 15 residues long.

There are many counts of this clonotype. The CDR3 DNA follows: TGTGCCAGCAGTCTTTTCTTTACGAACACCGGGGAGCTGTTTTTT. It codes for CASSLFFTNTGELFF. This chain joins TRBV12-3 or TRBV12-4 and TRBJ2-2; D call uncertain. The V gene lost 5 bases and the J gene lost 0 bases, with 10 bases spanning the gap. The CDR3 sequence is 15 residues long.

The chain links TRBV5-1 to TRBJ2-2; D is perhaps TRBD2 (5 bases). V was trimmed by 0 bases and J by 1 base, leaving 7 bases between them. The length of the CDR3 is 15 residues. Germline CDR1 and CDR2: SGHRS and YFSETQ. The CDR3 DNA follows: TGCGCCAGCAGCTTGGGAGCGGTGAACACCGGGGAGCTGTTTTTT. Protein product: CASSLGAVNTGELFF. The full variable domain, rest sourced from reference TRBV5-1 and TRBJ2-2, is KAGVTQTPRYLIKTRGQQVTLSCSPISGHRSVSWYQQTPGQGLQFLFEYFSETQRNKGNFPGRFSGRQFSNSRSEMNVSTLELGDSALYLCASSLGAVNTGELFFGEGSRLTVL.

This rearrangement joins TRBV20-1 to TRBJ2-4; D unclear. Trimming left V 1 base short and J 7 bases short, with 2 bases between. The germline V gene has CDR1 DFQATT and CDR2 SNEGSKA (reference sequence). The length of the CDR3 is 10 residues. The CDR3 loop is CSARGNIQYF. The CDR3 bases are TGCAGTGCTAGAGGGAACATTCAGTACTTC.

This clonotype has more than one count but fewer than ten. The rearrangement uses TRBV7-9 and TRBJ1-5; a weak D match, TRBD1 (5 bases). Trimming removed 0 bases from V and 0 bases from J, with 9 bases in between. CDR1 is SEHNR, CDR2 FQNEAQ, per germline (reference sequence). The length of the CDR3 is 16 residues. This CDR3 reads CASSLAGQGSNQPQHF. DNA for the CDR3: TGTGCCAGCAGCTTAGCTGGTCAGGGTAGCAATCAGCCCCAGCATTTT.

The V and J genes are TRBV5-1 and TRBJ2-7; no reliable D call. The germline V gene encodes CDR1 SGHRS and CDR2 YFSETQ. The ends were cut back, 1 base at V and 0 bases at J, with 8 bases in the middle. There are 14 residues in the CDR3. CDR3: CASSLYSTSYEQYF. In DNA form, the CDR3 reads TGCGCCAGCAGCTTGTACAGCACCTCCTACGAGCAGTACTTC.

This clonotype has more than one count but fewer than ten. The V call is TRBV30, the J call TRBJ1-5, with a weak D call TRBD1 (5 bases). Trimming left V 1 base short and J 4 bases short, with 11 bases between. The length of the CDR3 is 14 residues. Germline V lookup: CDR1 GTSNPN, CDR2 SVGIG (reference sequence). The chain's CDR3 is CAWSGRGLNQPQHF. The CDR3 region has the DNA TGTGCCTGGAGTGGGAGGGGATTAAATCAGCCCCAGCATTTT.

The sample holds a few counts of this clonotype. The rearrangement links TRBV4-2 to TRBJ2-2, with 8 bases lining up with TRBD2. The V segment lost 4 bases and the J segment 4 bases; nucleotides outside the gene matches: 2. The CDR3 contains 14 residues. From germline, CDR1 is LGHNA and CDR2 YNFKEQ. CDR3 DNA sequence: TGTGCCAGCAGCCGACTAGCGAGCACCGGGGAGCTGTTTTTT. It translates to CASSRLASTGELFF.

The rearrangement uses TRBV12-3 or TRBV12-4 and TRBJ1-5; unclear D gene. V lost 0 bases and J 6 bases, leaving 9 bases between the germline ends. This CDR3 region has 14 residues. The CDR3 DNA reads TGTGCCAGCAGTTTAGCGACTTCGGGTCAGCCCCAGCATTTT. This sequence encodes CASSLATSGQPQHF.

The rearrangement uses TRBV5-1 and TRBJ1-4; TRBD1 matches at 7 bases. From germline, CDR1 is SGHRS and CDR2 YFSETQ. The length of the CDR3 is 14 residues. Unmatched junction bases numbered 3, after V lost 4 bases and J lost 3 bases. This CDR3 is CASSQGQSNEKLFF. CDR3 sequence (DNA): TGCGCCAGCAGCCAGGGACAGTCTAATGAAAAACTGTTTTTT.

The chain links TRBV6-4 to TRBJ2-3; 12 nucleotides line up with TRBD1. The CDR3 is made up of 20 amino acids. V was clipped by 7 bases and J by 5 bases; unmatched bases: 22. The germline CDR1 and CDR2 sequences are MRHNA and SNTAGT. CDR3 residues: CASTSLPGQGAVLDGDTQYF. DNA for the CDR3: TGTGCCAGCACCTCTCTTCCGGGACAGGGGGCAGTTCTCGATGGAGATACGCAGTATTTT.

This clonotype was counted between two and nine times. V usage is TRBV11-3 and J usage is TRBJ2-1, with 13 bases identical to TRBD2. CDR1 is SGHNT, CDR2 YENEEA, per germline. Trimming took 5 bases from V and 0 from J; bases not matched to a gene: 13. The CDR3 runs to 20 residues. CDR3 in DNA: TGTGCCAGCAGCCAGGGACCGAGGACTAGCGGGAGTAGCTCCTACAATGAGCAGTTCTTC. Translating it yields CASSQGPRTSGSSSYNEQFF.

This clonotype was seen a handful of times. The rearrangement joins TRBV20-1 to TRBJ2-3; 7 bases are a match to TRBD1. The CDR3 totals 15 residues. From germline, CDR1 is DFQATT and CDR2 SNEGSKA (reference sequence). The J segment lost 0 bases and the V segment lost 6 bases, leaving 9 bases of the junction unmatched. CDR3 bases: TGCAGTGCCACAAGACAGGGCCATAGCACAGATACGCAGTATTTT. Its protein product is CSATRQGHSTDTQYF.

The chain employs TRBV11-1 and TRBJ2-7, with 12 bases identical to TRBD2. The length of the CDR3 is 15 residues. V trimming: 7 bases; J trimming: 0 bases; junction bases outside the gene matches: 4. Germline lookup yields CDR1 SGHAT and CDR2 FQDESV (reference sequence). CDR3 DNA: TGTGCCAGCACCGGACTAGCGGGATCCTCCTACGAGCAGTACTTC. Its translation is CASTGLAGSSYEQYF.

This clonotype was seen a few times. V gene TRBV3-1 combines with J gene TRBJ2-7; TRBD2 might be the D (5 bases). Germline V gene sequence: CDR1 LGHDT, CDR2 YNNKEL (reference sequence). The CDR3 covers 13 residues. Trimming took off 3 bases at V and 0 bases at J, with 6 bases between the two ends. The CDR3 reads CASSHRGSYEQYF. The CDR3 DNA is TGTGCCAGCAGCCACCGGGGCTCCTACGAGCAGTACTTC.

The chain links TRBV5-1 to TRBJ2-3; TRBD1 matches at 10 bases. This CDR3 comprises 17 residues. Trimming cost V 4 bases and J 2 bases; bases outside gene matches: 10. Germline values: CDR1 SGHRS, CDR2 YFSETQ. The CDR3 nucleotides read TGCGCCAGCAGCCTCTCAAGACAGGGGGCGATCACAGATACGCAGTATTTT. Amino acid sequence: CASSLSRQGAITDTQYF.

This clonotype has more than one count but fewer than ten. The chain joins TRBV9 to TRBJ2-5, with TRBD2 matching over 7 bases. Germline V CDR1 and CDR2: SGDLS, YYNGEE. This CDR3 comprises 14 residues. After removal of 0 bases from V and 2 bases from J, the junction contained 1 base not matched to a gene. CDR3 bases: TGTGCCAGCAGCGTAGCAGCGGGGCAAGAGACCCAGTACTTC. It specifies CASSVAAGQETQYF. Combining the CDR3 with reference TRBV9 and TRBJ2-5 gives the whole variable domain DSGVTQTPKHLITATGQRVTLRCSPRSGDLSVYWYQQSLDQGLQFLIQYYNGEERAKGNILERFSAQQFPDLHSELNLSSLELGDSALYFCASSVAAGQETQYFGPGTRLLVL.

The count of this clonotype is one. The chain uses TRBV20-1 and TRBJ2-5; D unclear. The CDR3 has 13 amino acids. Trimming shortened V by 5 bases and J by 0 bases, and 10 bases separated the two germline ends. Germline loops: CDR1 DFQATT, CDR2 SNEGSKA (reference sequence). This chain's CDR3 is CSADIAYQETQYF. The DNA of the CDR3 is TGCAGTGCTGACATTGCGTACCAAGAGACCCAGTACTTC.

This clonotype was found many times. The chain joins TRBV5-1 to TRBJ2-3; possible D gene TRBD2, 6 bases. The CDR3 extends over 13 amino acids. The germline V gene has CDR1 SGHRS and CDR2 YFSETQ. Trimming cost V 4 bases and J 4 bases, with 10 bases left between them. DNA of the CDR3: TGCGCCAGCAGCCGGACTATCCCAGATACGCAGTATTTT. It is translated as CASSRTIPDTQYF.

In its sample, this clonotype was seen a few times. The chain employs TRBV9 and TRBJ2-1, with D perhaps matching TRBD2 (6 bases). The CDR3 length is 16 residues. Germline lookup yields CDR1 SGDLS and CDR2 YYNGEE. The germline V and J ends were trimmed by 1 base and 7 bases, with 18 bases remaining between them. The CDR3 region has the DNA TGTGCCAGCAGCGTAAGGCTAGCGCCCCTCAGGAATGAGCAGTTCTTC. It encodes CASSVRLAPLRNEQFF. Variable domain in full (rest from reference TRBV9 and TRBJ2-1): DSGVTQTPKHLITATGQRVTLRCSPRSGDLSVYWYQQSLDQGLQFLIQYYNGEERAKGNILERFSAQQFPDLHSELNLSSLELGDSALYFCASSVRLAPLRNEQFFGPGTRLTVL.

V is TRBV21-1 and J is TRBJ2-3. TRBV21-1 is a recognized pseudogene. This CDR3 comprises 13 residues. The CDR3 DNA is TGTGCCAGCAGCAAAGTATGGGGAGATACGCAGTATTTT. It specifies CASSKVWGDTQYF.

There are many counts of this clonotype. The chain combines TRBV7-2 with TRBJ2-2; 14 nucleotides agree with TRBD2. The CDR3 runs to 16 residues. The V segment lost 5 bases and the J segment 6 bases; nucleotides outside the gene matches: 5. Per the germline V gene, CDR1 is SGHTA and CDR2 is FQGNSA. The DNA of the CDR3 is TGTGCCAGCAGCCTGACTAGCGGGAGGGCCGCCGGGGAGCTGTTTTTT. Translation: CASSLTSGRAAGELFF.

This clonotype was found a few times. The chain combines TRBV2 with TRBJ2-3; possible D gene TRBD1, 6 bases. This CDR3 spans 15 amino acids. Germline V CDR1 and CDR2: SNHLY, FYNNEI. V lost 8 bases to trimming and J lost 4 bases, with 19 bases between them. CDR3 residues: CASWSQGYRADTQYF. The CDR3 region has the DNA TGTGCCAGCTGGTCACAGGGCTATCGTGCAGATACGCAGTATTTT.

The sample holds many counts of this clonotype. The gene calls are TRBV29-1 and TRBJ2-1; D perhaps matches TRBD1 (6 bases). Trimming took 0 bases from V and 8 from J, leaving 20 bases between them. CDR1 SQVTM and CDR2 ANQGSEA come from the germline V gene. The CDR3 is 16 residues long. The CDR3 is CSVEDRATGILDEQFF. The CDR3 nucleotides are TGCAGCGTTGAAGATAGGGCGACAGGTATTTTGGATGAGCAGTTCTTC.

This clonotype was found many times. The rearrangement links TRBV7-9 to TRBJ2-3, with 7 bases lining up with TRBD2. The trim removed 4 bases at V and 6 bases at J, leaving 7 bases unmatched. Per germline, CDR1 SEHNR and CDR2 FQNEAQ (reference sequence). The CDR3 has 14 amino acids. As DNA, the CDR3 is TGTGCCAGCAGCTCCGGGGACTACTCCGATACGCAGTATTTT. Encoded protein: CASSSGDYSDTQYF.

This clonotype was found many times. This chain uses TRBV5-1 with TRBJ2-1, with 16 bases lining up with TRBD2. Germline lookup yields CDR1 SGHRS and CDR2 YFSETQ. The CDR3 runs to 17 residues. Germline trimming cut 7 bases from V and 12 bases from J; bases unmatched to any gene: 16. The DNA for the CDR3 is TGCGCCAGCCACCGAGACGCCGGGACTAGCGGGAGGGGAAGGCAGTTCTTC. This translates into CASHRDAGTSGRGRQFF.

This clonotype has ten or more counts. The CDR3 region is CASSVALLASYNEQFF. The DNA of the CDR3 is TGTGCCAGCAGCGTAGCTTTACTAGCGAGCTACAATGAGCAGTTCTTC. The J gene is TRBJ2-1, the V gene TRBV9, with 7 nucleotides matching TRBD2. V was pared by 0 bases and J by 3 bases, with 6 bases of the junction left unmatched. Germline V lookup: CDR1 SGDLS, CDR2 YYNGEE. The CDR3 contains 16 residues.

The chain uses TRBV5-1 and TRBJ1-1; no reliable D call. With 2 bases removed from V and 1 base from J, the gap between germline ends came to 9 bases. Germline CDR1 reads SGHRS; CDR2 reads YFSETQ. The CDR3 length is 14 residues. The CDR3 sequence: CASSFSAGNTEAFF. The DNA of the CDR3 is TGCGCCAGCAGCTTCTCCGCCGGGAACACTGAAGCTTTCTTT.